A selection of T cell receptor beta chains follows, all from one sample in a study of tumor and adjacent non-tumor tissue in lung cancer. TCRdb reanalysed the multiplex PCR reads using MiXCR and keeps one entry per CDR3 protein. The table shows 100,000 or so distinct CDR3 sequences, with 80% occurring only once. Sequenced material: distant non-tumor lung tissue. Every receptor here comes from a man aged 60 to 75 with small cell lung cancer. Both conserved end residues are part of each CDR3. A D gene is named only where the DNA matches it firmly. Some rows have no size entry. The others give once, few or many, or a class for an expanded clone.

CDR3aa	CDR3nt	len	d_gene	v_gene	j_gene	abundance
CASSAQAVLSSKTQYF	TGTGCCAGCAGCGCCCAAGCAGTCTTGTCGTCGAAGACCCAGTACTTC	16	NA	TRBV5-6	TRBJ2-5	many
CASSWVGGDLDEQYF	TGTGCCAGTAGTTGGGTAGGGGGCGATCTCGACGAGCAGTACTTC	15	TRBD1	TRBV6-6	TRBJ2-7	NA
CASSNDRGRYNSPLHF	TGTGCCAGCAGCAACGACAGGGGCCGCTATAATTCACCCCTCCACTTT	16	TRBD1	TRBV5-6	TRBJ1-6	NA
CASSDSHGQPQHF	TGTGCCAGCAGTGATTCTCACGGTCAGCCCCAGCATTTT	13	NA	TRBV2	TRBJ1-5	NA
CASSDSIETLYF	TGCGCAAGCAGTGACTCAATTGAGACCCTGTACTTC	12	NA	TRBV10-2	TRBJ2-5	NA
CVSSFSGADTGELFF	TGTGTCAGCAGTTTCTCTGGGGCGGACACCGGGGAGCTGTTTTTT	15	NA	TRBV12-3/TRBV12-4	TRBJ2-2	once
CASSSTLTHTDTQYF	TGTGCCAGCAGCTCAACCTTGACCCACACAGATACGCAGTATTTT	15	NA	TRBV7-8	TRBJ2-3	once
CASSLAGSNQPHHF	TGTGCCAGCAGCCTCGCGGGTAGCAATCAGCCCCACCATTTT	14	NA	TRBV6-6	TRBJ1-5	NA
CASIFGGSRNVQFF	TGTGCCAGCATCTTCGGCGGGAGTAGGAATGTGCAGTTCTTC	14	TRBD2	TRBV6-1	TRBJ2-1	NA
CSVSKGARSEAFF	TGCAGTGTTTCGAAGGGGGCGAGGTCTGAAGCTTTCTTT	13	TRBD1	TRBV20-1	TRBJ1-1	NA
CASSYSVAGGPHEQFF	TGTGCCAGCAGTTACTCGGTGGCGGGAGGGCCCCATGAGCAGTTCTTC	16	TRBD2	TRBV6-5	TRBJ2-1	few
CTSKRTGEAFF	TGTACCAGCAAGCGGACAGGGGAAGCTTTCTTT	11	TRBD1	TRBV12-3/TRBV12-4	TRBJ1-1	once
CASSYGRLAGGDQYF	TGTGCCAGCAGTTACGGTCGGCTTGCGGGAGGTGATCAGTACTTC	15	TRBD2	TRBV6-2/TRBV6-3	TRBJ2-4	few
CVSSQRQGSSNQPHHF	TGTGTCAGCAGTCAGAGACAGGGGAGTAGCAATCAGCCCCATCATTTT	16	TRBD1	TRBV6-5	TRBJ1-5	NA
CASMVGLAGNNEQFF	TGTGCCAGCATGGTTGGACTAGCGGGAAACAATGAGCAGTTCTTC	15	TRBD2	TRBV4-1	TRBJ2-1	NA
CASGQGSNQPQHF	TGCGCCAGCGGACAGGGTAGCAATCAGCCCCAGCATTTT	13	TRBD1	TRBV10-2	TRBJ1-5	NA
CATSGDAGHNEQFF	TGTGCCACCAGTGGTGATGCTGGCCACAATGAGCAGTTCTTC	14	NA	TRBV24-1	TRBJ2-1	NA
CASNSRSGEAQYF	TGTGCCAGCAATTCTCGATCCGGGGAGGCCCAGTACTTC	13	NA	TRBV12-3/TRBV12-4	TRBJ2-5	NA
CAIALLAVQETQYF	TGTGCCATCGCTCTCCTAGCGGTCCAAGAGACCCAGTACTTC	14	TRBD2	TRBV28	TRBJ2-5	many
CASSPGWDSFYNEHFF	TGTGCCAGCAGCCCCGGATGGGATAGCTTCTACAATGAGCACTTCTTC	16	NA	TRBV6-5	TRBJ2-1	NA
CASSIGQQRLTRELFF	TGTGCCAGCAGCATAGGACAGCAACGACTAACCCGGGAGCTATTTTTT	16	NA	TRBV11-1	TRBJ2-2	NA
CASSQASSGREFEQLF	TGTGCCAGCAGCCAAGCTTCCAGCGGGAGGGAATTTGAGCAGCTCTTC	16	TRBD2	TRBV4-2	TRBJ2-1	NA
CSVEVQWLAGGNEQFF	TGCAGCGTTGAAGTTCAATGGCTAGCGGGAGGCAATGAGCAGTTCTTC	16	TRBD2	TRBV29-1	TRBJ2-1	many
CISSLGVAGGYYYNEQFF	TGTATCAGCAGCTTAGGAGTAGCGGGAGGCTACTACTACAATGAGCAATTCTTC	18	TRBD2	TRBV11-2	TRBJ2-1	NA
CAMRISKYNEQFF	TGCGCCATGAGGATTAGCAAATACAATGAGCAGTTCTTC	13	NA	TRBV10-1	TRBJ2-1	NA
CASSFHIKGDAFF	TGTGCCAGCAGCTTCCACATAAAGGGGGACGCTTTTTTT	13	NA	TRBV11-3	TRBJ1-1	few
CSGAPLLGYCNEEFF	TGCAGCGGAGCCCCGTTGCTGGGGTATTGCAATGAGGAGTTCTTC	15	NA	TRBV29-1	TRBJ2-1	NA
CASSLGVTGDYYYNEQFF	TGTGCCAGCAGCTTAGGAGTAACGGGAGACTACTACTACAATGAGCAATTCTTC	18	NA	TRBV11-2	TRBJ2-1	NA
CVTSDYTNGSSYNEQFF	TGTGTCACCAGTGATTATACTAACGGGAGCTCCTACAATGAGCAGTTCTTC	17	NA	TRBV24-1	TRBJ2-1	NA
CASSPTIEATGELFF	TGTGCTAGCTCCCCCACTATTGAGGCCACCGGGGAGCTGTTTTTT	15	NA	TRBV6-5	TRBJ2-2	NA
CTSSLVGLLHTDTQYF	TGTACCAGCAGCTTAGTAGGTCTCCTCCACACAGATACGCAGTATTTT	16	NA	TRBV11-2	TRBJ2-3	NA
CARNLASGTANTEALF	TGTGCCCGCAACTTGGCCTCCGGGACAGCGAACACTGAAGCTTTGTTT	16	TRBD1	TRBV5-6	TRBJ1-1	once
CASSLERERFDERFF	TGTGCCAGCAGCCTCGAGCGGGAGCGTTTCGATGAGCGGTTCTTC	15	TRBD2	TRBV11-2	TRBJ2-1	NA
CSAGGEAGRTEAFF	TGCAGCGCCGGGGGGGAGGCGGGAAGGACTGAAGCTTTCTTT	14	NA	TRBV29-1	TRBJ1-1	NA